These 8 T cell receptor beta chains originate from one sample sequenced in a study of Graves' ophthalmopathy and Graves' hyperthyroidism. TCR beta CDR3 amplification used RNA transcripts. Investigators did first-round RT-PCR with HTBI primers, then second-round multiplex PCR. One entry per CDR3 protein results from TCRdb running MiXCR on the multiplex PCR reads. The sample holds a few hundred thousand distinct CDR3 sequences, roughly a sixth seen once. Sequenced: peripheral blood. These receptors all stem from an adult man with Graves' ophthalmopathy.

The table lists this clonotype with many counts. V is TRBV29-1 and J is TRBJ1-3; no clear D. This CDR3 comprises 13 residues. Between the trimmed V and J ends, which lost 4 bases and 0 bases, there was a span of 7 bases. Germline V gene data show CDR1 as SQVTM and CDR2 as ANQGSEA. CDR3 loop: CSVATTSGNTIYF. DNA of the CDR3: TGCAGCGTTGCGACAACCTCTGGAAACACCATATATTTT.

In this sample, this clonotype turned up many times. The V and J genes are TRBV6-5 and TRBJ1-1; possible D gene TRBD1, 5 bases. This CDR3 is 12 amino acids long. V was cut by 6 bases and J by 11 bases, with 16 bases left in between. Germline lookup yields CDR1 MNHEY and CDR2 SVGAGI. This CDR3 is CASSPDSASAFF. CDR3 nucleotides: TGTGCCAGCAGCCCTGACAGCGCCAGCGCTTTCTTT.

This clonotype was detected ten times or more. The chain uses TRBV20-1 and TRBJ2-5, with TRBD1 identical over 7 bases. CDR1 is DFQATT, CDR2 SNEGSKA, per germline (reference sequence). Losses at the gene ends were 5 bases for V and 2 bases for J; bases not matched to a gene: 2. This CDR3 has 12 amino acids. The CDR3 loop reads CSAWTGQETQYF. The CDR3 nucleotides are TGCAGTGCTTGGACAGGACAAGAGACCCAGTACTTC.

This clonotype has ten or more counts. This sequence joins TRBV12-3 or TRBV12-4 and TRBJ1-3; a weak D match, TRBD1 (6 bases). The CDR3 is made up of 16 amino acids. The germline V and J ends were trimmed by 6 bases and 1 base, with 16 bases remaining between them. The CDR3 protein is CASSLFGGASGNTIYF. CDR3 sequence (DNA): TGTGCCAGCAGCCTCTTCGGGGGCGCATCTGGAAACACCATATATTTT.

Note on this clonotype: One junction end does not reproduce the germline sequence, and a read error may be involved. The CDR3 spells CSATDHSYEQSF. The CDR3 bases are TGCAGTGCTACAGATCACTCCTACGAGCAGTCCTTC. The chain carries TRBV20-1 and TRBJ2-7; no reliable D call. The CDR3 loop spans 12 amino acids. Germline values: CDR1 DFQATT, CDR2 SNEGSKA (reference sequence).

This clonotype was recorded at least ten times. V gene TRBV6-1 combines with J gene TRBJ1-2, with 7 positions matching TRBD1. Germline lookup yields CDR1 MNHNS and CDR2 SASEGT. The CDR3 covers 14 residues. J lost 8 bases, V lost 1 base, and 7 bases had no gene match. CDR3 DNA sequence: TGTGCCAGCAGTGAAGTGTTCCAGGGGGAAGGCTACACCTTC. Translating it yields CASSEVFQGEGYTF.

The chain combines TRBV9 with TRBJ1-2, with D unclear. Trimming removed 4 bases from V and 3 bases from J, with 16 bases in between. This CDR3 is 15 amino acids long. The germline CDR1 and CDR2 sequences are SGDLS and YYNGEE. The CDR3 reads CASSSRVAGYYGYTF. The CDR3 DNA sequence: TGTGCCAGCAGCTCCCGGGTGGCGGGTTACTATGGCTACACCTTC.

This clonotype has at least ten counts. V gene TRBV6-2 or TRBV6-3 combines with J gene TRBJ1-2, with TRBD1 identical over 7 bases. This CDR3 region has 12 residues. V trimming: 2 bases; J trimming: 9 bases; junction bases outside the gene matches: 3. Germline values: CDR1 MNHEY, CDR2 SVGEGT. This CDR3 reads CASSYGDSSYTF. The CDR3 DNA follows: TGTGCCAGCAGTTACGGGGACAGTAGCTACACCTTC.